This T cell receptor (beta chain) is from a study of T cell changes during pregnancy in multiple sclerosis. Deletions cut 0 bases from V and 2 bases from J, with 9 bases between. CDR1 SGHRS and CDR2 YFSETQ come from the germline V gene. The CDR3 covers 15 residues. Sequencing used immunoSEQ multiplex PCR; TCRdb keeps in-frame clones, though not all of them. Of around 88,000 clones in the sample, roughly 92% were seen once. This TCR derives from a female donor with multiple sclerosis, enrolled in a pregnancy study. Sequencing used peripheral blood, obtained in the first trimester of pregnancy. V usage is TRBV5-1 and J usage is TRBJ2-1; perhaps TRBD2 as D (6 bases). The CDR3 DNA reads TGCGCCAGCAGCTTGGCGGGGGATCCCTACAATGAGCAGTTCTTC. It yields the protein CASSLAGDPYNEQFF.